This T cell receptor (beta chain) was identified in a study of blood T cell repertoires in COVID-19. V lost 9 bases, J lost 0 bases, and 17 bases lay in between. This CDR3 comprises 15 residues. Germline-derived CDR1 and CDR2 are KGHSH and LQKENI. This table comes from immunoSEQ multiplex PCR, and its TCRdb copy is limited to in-frame clones, with some not included. The profile covers 80,000 to 100,000 clones, with around 87% appearing a single time and 15% to 20% taken by the ten largest. This clonotype was sampled from a human donor in a cohort sampled during active COVID-19. The chain is built from TRBV18 and TRBJ1-1; D may be TRBD1 (6 bases). Sequenced input: peripheral blood. The CDR3 DNA reads TGTGCCAGTATCCTAGGGGGGGGAATGAACACTGAAGCTTTCTTT. It specifies CASILGGGMNTEAFF.